This TCR delta chain was sequenced in a study of gamma-delta T cells after stem cell transplantation. TCRdb re-processed the RT-PCR reads via CATT. This table has approximately 1,500 delta-chain clones, over 2% appearing once. Deletions cut 0 bases from V and 0 bases from J, with 16 bases between. The CDR3 length is 17 residues. CDR1 and CDR2 from the germline V gene are GEAIGNYY and EKD. The TCR comes from a human donor. It is not recorded whose cells these are; they may come from a transplant donor. What was sequenced was gamma-delta T cells. The chain is built from TRDV2 and TRDJ1; weak D call: TRDD3 (5 bases). CDR3 nucleotides: TGTGCCTGTGACACCGCACTGGAGAGCTTATACACCGATAAACTCATCTTT. This translates into CACDTALESLYTDKLIF.